The 10 T cell receptor beta chains below come from one sample, sequenced in a study of radiation and T cells in renal cell carcinoma. Time point: baseline pretreatment blood. As to treatment: 15 Gy SBRT to primary tumor, nephrectomy 4 weeks later. Clones were read by immunoSEQ multiplex PCR, and TCRdb kept only the in-frame ones, dropping some. The sample holds roughly 150,000 clones, 88% seen once. The source was blood, collected from a patient whose treatment included radiotherapy and nephrectomy. These receptors came from a woman aged 70-85 years with renal cell carcinoma.

The J gene is TRBJ2-7, the V gene TRBV11-2, with unresolved D. Germline V gene sequence: CDR1 SGHAT, CDR2 FQNNGV. Trimming shortened V by 9 bases and J by 1 base, and 19 bases separated the two germline ends. This CDR3 has 15 amino acids. The CDR3 reads CASSRLAIVSYEQYF. For the CDR3, the DNA is TGTGCCAGTAGTAGGCTCGCTATAGTGTCCTACGAGCAGTACTTC.

This chain connects TRBV27 to TRBJ1-6, with 7 nucleotides matching TRBD1. The germline gives CDR1 MNHEY, CDR2 SMNVEV (reference sequence). J gave up 13 bases and V 6 bases, and 12 bases lay outside the gene matches. This CDR3 comprises 14 residues. CDR3 sequence (DNA): TGTGCCAGCAGCGACAGGGAGAAGAGTTCCCCCCTCCACTTT. The encoded protein is CASSDREKSSPLHF.

The chain recombines TRBV15 with TRBJ1-3; weak D call: TRBD1 (6 bases). This CDR3 comprises 16 residues. V shed 0 bases and J shed 7 bases, with 16 bases lying between them. Looked up from germline, CDR1 is LNHNV and CDR2 is YYDKDF (reference sequence). The CDR3 DNA reads as TGTGCCACCAGCAGAGAAGGGCAGGGGATGCGTAACACCATATATTTT. Residues: CATSREGQGMRNTIYF.

The chain employs TRBV5-1 and TRBJ2-2; 9 bases match TRBD1. V lost 2 bases to trimming and J lost 5 bases; unmatched junction nucleotides: 10. The CDR3 length is 17 residues. Germline values: CDR1 SGHRS, CDR2 YFSETQ. The CDR3 spells CASSFGPGQGNTGELFF. Written as DNA, the CDR3 is TGCGCCAGCAGCTTCGGACCGGGACAGGGCAATACCGGGGAGCTGTTTTTT.

The chain employs TRBV7-9 and TRBJ1-2; D gene uncertain. CDR1 is SEHNR and CDR2 is FQNEAQ in the germline V gene (reference sequence). The CDR3 has 14 amino acids. V shed 2 bases and J shed 6 bases, with 13 bases lying between them. The CDR3 coding sequence is TGTGCCAGCAGCTTACCGCCAGCTAGCGATGGCTACACCTTC. It codes for CASSLPPASDGYTF.

CDR3 amino acids: CASSQDQGRRETQYF. The CDR3, as DNA: TGCGCCAGCAGCCAAGATCAGGGTAGGAGGGAGACCCAGTACTTC. V and J are TRBV4-1 and TRBJ2-5; D possibly uses TRBD1 or TRBD2 (5 bases each). The CDR3 totals 15 residues. From germline, CDR1 is MGHRA and CDR2 YSYEKL. Trimming stripped 0 bases from V and 5 bases from J, with 13 bases between.

V and J are TRBV15 and TRBJ2-7; no firm D call. Trimming pared 0 bases from V and 2 bases from J, leaving 8 bases between. The CDR3 is 14 residues long. Germline CDR1 reads LNHNV; CDR2 reads YYDKDF (reference sequence). CDR3 residues: CATSRDLLTYEQYF. In DNA, the CDR3 is TGTGCCACCAGCAGAGATTTGCTAACCTACGAGCAGTACTTC.

This clone was recorded once. This chain uses TRBV19 with TRBJ1-6; no clear D. V lost 6 bases, J lost 0 bases, and 12 bases lay in between. Germline CDR1 and CDR2: LNHDA and SQIVND (reference sequence). This CDR3 is built from 16 residues. The CDR3: CASSPEKSSYNSPLHF. CDR3 bases: TGTGCCAGTAGCCCCGAGAAGAGCTCCTATAATTCACCCCTCCACTTT.

This chain connects TRBV7-2 to TRBJ2-5, with 8 bases identical to TRBD2. This CDR3 is built from 15 residues. Trimming cost V 3 bases and J 5 bases; bases outside gene matches: 8. Germline V gives CDR1 SGHTA, CDR2 FQGNSA. The CDR3 DNA follows: TGTGCCAGCAGCTTCGGCAGCGGGGGTGGGGAGACCCAGTACTTC. Amino acids: CASSFGSGGGETQYF.

The chain couples TRBV7-2 to TRBJ2-7; D might be TRBD2 (7 bases). Germline-derived CDR1 and CDR2 are SGHTA and FQGNSA. Trimming left V 3 bases short and J 2 bases short, with 14 bases between. This CDR3 comprises 15 residues. The CDR3 DNA reads TGTGCCAGCAGCTTTATAGGGGGGAGGGCCTACGAGCAGTACTTC. Translating gives CASSFIGGRAYEQYF.